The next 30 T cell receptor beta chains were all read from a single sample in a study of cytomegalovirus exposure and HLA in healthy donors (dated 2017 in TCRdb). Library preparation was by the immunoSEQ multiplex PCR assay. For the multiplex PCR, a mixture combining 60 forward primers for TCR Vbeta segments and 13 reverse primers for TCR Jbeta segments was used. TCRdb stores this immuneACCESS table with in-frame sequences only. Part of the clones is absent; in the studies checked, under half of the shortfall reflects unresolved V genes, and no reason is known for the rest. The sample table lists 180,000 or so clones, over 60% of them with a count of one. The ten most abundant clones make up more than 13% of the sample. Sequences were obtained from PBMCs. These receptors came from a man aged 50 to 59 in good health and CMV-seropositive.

The CDR3 sequence: CASRGQEADTQYF. Here the CDR3 DNA reads TGTGCCAGCAGGGGACAGGAGGCAGATACGCAGTATTTT. V usage is TRBV13 and J usage is TRBJ2-3, with 8 bases matching TRBD1. Trimming at V came to 6 bases and at J to 4 bases, leaving 3 bases not matched to a gene. CDR1 and CDR2 from the germline V gene are PRHDT and FYEKMQ (reference sequence). The CDR3 sequence is 13 residues long.

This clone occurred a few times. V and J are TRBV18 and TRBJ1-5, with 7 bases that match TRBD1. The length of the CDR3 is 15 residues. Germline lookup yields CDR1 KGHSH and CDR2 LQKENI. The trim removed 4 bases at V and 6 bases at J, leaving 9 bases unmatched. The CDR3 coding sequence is TGTGCCAGCTCACGACAGGGTATTGGAGTTCAGCCCCAGCATTTT. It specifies CASSRQGIGVQPQHF.

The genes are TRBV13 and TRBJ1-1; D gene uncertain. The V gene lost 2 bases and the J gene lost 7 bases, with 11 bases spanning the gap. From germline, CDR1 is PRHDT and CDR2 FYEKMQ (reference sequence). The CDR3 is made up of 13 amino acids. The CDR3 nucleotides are TGTGCCAGCAGCTTAAATGGAGGGAATGAAGCTTTCTTT. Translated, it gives CASSLNGGNEAFF.

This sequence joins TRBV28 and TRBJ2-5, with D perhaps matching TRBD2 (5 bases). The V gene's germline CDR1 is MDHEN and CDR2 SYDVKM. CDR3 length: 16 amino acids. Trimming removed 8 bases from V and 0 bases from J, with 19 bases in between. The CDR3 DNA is TGTGCCAGCTCCTCGACGGGAACAGCCTACCAAGAGACCCAGTACTTC. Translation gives CASSSTGTAYQETQYF.

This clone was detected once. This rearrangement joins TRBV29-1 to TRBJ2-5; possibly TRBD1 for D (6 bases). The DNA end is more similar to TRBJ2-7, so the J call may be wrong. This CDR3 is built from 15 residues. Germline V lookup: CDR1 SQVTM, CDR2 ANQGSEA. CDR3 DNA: TGCAGCGTTGAGGGGGCGCAGCCCTACTTCTACGAGCAGTACTTC. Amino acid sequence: CSVEGAQPYFYEQYF.

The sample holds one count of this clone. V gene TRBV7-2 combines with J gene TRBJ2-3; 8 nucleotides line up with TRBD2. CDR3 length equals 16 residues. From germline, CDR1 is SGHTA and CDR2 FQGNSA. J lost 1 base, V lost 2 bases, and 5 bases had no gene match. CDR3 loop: CASSLRSTSGTDTQYF. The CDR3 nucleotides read TGTGCCAGCAGCTTAAGATCGACTAGCGGCACAGATACGCAGTATTTT.

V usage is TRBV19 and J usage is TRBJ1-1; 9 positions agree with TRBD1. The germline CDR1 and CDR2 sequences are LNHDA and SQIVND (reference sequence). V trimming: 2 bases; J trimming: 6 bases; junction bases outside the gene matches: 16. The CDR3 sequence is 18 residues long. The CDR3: CASSIKGTGKGLTAEAFF. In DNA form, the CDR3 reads TGTGCCAGTAGTATAAAGGGGACAGGGAAAGGACTAACGGCTGAAGCTTTCTTT.

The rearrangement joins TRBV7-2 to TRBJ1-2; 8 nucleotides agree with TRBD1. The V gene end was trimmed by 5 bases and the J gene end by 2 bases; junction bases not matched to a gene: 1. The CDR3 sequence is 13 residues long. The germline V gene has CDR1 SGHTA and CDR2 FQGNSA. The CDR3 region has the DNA TGTGCCAGCAGCCGGACAGGGAACTATGGCTACACCTTC. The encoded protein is CASSRTGNYGYTF.

The CDR3 loop is CASSIRQGNTPPTPGANVLTF. Here the CDR3 DNA reads TGTGCCAGCAGCATAAGACAGGGAAACACTCCTCCGACACCTGGGGCCAACGTCCTGACTTTC. The rearrangement links TRBV21-1 to TRBJ2-6; TRBD1, as called in the table, went unchecked against the DNA. TRBV21-1 is a recognized pseudogene. CDR3 size: 21 residues.

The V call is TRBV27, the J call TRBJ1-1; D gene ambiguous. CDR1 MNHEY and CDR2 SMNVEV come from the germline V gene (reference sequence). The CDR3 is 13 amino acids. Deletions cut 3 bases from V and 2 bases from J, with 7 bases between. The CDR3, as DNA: TGTGCCAGCAGTTTTGCAGAAAACACTGAAGCTTTCTTT. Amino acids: CASSFAENTEAFF.

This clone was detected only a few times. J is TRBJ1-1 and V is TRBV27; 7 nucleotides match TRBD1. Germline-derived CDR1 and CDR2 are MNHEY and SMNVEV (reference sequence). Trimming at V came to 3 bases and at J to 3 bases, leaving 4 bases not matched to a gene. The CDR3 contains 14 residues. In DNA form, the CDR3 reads TGTGCCAGCAGTTTCCAGGGGGAAGACACTGAAGCTTTCTTT. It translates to CASSFQGEDTEAFF.

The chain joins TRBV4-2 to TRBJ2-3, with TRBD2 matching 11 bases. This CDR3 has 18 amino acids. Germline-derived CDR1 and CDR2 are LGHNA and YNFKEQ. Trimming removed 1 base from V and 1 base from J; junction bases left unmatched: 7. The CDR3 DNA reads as TGTGCCAGCAGCCAAGTCCGGCTAGCGGGGGGCGGCACAGATACGCAGTATTTT. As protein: CASSQVRLAGGGTDTQYF.

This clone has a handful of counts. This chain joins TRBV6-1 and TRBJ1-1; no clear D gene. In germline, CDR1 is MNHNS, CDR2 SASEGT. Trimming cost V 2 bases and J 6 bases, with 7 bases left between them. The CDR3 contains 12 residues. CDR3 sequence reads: CASSEPRPEAFF. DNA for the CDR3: TGTGCCAGCAGTGAACCGAGGCCTGAAGCTTTCTTT.

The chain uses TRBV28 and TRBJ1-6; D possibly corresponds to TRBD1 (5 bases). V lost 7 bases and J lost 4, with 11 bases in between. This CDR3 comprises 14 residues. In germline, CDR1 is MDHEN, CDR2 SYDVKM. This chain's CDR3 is CASMGQEYNSPLHF. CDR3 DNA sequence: TGTGCCAGCATGGGGCAGGAGTATAATTCACCCCTCCACTTT.

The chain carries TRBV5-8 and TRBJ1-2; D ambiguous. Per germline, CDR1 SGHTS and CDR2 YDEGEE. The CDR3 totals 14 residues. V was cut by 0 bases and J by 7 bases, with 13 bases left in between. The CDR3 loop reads CASSLDLDIGGYTF. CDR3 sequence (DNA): TGTGCCAGCAGCTTGGATCTCGACATAGGTGGCTACACCTTC.

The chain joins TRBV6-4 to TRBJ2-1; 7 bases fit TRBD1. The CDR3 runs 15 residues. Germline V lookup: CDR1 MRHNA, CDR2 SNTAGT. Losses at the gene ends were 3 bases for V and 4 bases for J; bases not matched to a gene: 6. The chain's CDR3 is CASSEWDSRYNEQFF. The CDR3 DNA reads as TGTGCCAGCAGTGAATGGGACAGTAGATACAATGAGCAGTTCTTC.

For the CDR3, the DNA is TGTGCCAGCAGCAAACAGGGGGCAGGTTTTGAAAAACTGTTTTTT. Its translation: CASSKQGAGFEKLFF. The chain recombines TRBV5-4 with TRBJ1-4; TRBD1 matches 9 bases. CDR3 length equals 15 residues. Per the germline V gene, CDR1 is SGHNT and CDR2 is YYREEE (reference sequence). Losses at the gene ends were 4 bases for V and 7 bases for J; bases not matched to a gene: 8.

CDR3 DNA: TGTGCCAGCAGTTCTCACGACAGGGGGAGCTATGGCTACACCTTC. This translates into CASSSHDRGSYGYTF. The V and J genes are TRBV28 and TRBJ1-2; TRBD1 aligns across 9 bases. The trim removed 4 bases at V and 4 bases at J, leaving 7 bases unmatched. The CDR3 is 15 residues long. Germline-derived CDR1 and CDR2 are MDHEN and SYDVKM.

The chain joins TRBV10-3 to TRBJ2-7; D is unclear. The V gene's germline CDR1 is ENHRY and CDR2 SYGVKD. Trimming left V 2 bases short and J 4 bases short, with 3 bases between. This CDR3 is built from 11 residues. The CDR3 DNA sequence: TGTGCCATCAGTGAGCGGTACGAGCAGTACTTC. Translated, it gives CAISERYEQYF.

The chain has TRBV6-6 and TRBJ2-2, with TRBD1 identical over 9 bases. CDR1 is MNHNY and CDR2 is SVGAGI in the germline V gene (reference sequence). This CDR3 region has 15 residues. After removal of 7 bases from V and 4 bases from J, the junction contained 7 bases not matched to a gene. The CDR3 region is CASKSQGAVTGELFF. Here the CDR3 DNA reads TGTGCCAGCAAATCACAGGGGGCGGTCACCGGGGAGCTGTTTTTT.

CDR3 region: CASSLALRDRSLEQYF. Here the CDR3 DNA reads TGTGCCAGCAGCTTAGCCCTGCGGGACCGATCCCTCGAGCAGTACTTC. The chain employs TRBV7-9 and TRBJ2-7, with a possible D match to TRBD2 (6 bases). The CDR3 length is 16 residues. CDR1 and CDR2 (germline): SEHNR, FQNEAQ (reference sequence). Between the trimmed V and J ends, which lost 0 bases and 6 bases, there was a span of 18 bases.

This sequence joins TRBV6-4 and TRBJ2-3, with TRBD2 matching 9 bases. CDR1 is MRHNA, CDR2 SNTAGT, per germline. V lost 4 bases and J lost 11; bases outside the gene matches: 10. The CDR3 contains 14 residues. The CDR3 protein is CASSAGGGAQKQYF. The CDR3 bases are TGTGCCAGCAGTGCGGGCGGGGGGGCCCAGAAGCAGTATTTT.

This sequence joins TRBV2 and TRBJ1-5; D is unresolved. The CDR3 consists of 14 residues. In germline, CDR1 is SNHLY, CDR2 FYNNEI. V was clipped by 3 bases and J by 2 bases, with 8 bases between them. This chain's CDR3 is CASSDSGGNQPQHF. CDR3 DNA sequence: TGTGCCAGCAGTGATTCCGGGGGCAATCAGCCCCAGCATTTT.

CDR3 residues: CASSLIQGNTEAFF. The CDR3 nucleotides are TGTGCCAGCAGCTTAATTCAGGGTAACACTGAAGCTTTCTTT. V gene TRBV7-2 combines with J gene TRBJ1-1; a weak D match, TRBD1 (5 bases). The V end was cut by 2 bases, the J end by 2 bases, with 9 bases between. The germline CDR1 and CDR2 sequences are SGHTA and FQGNSA. The CDR3 is 14 residues long.

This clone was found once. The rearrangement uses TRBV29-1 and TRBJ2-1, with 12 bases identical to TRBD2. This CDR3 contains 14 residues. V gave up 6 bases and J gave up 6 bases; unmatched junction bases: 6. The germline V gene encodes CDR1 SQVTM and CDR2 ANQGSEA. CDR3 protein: CSVTGLAGPNEQFF. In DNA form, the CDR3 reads TGCAGCGTGACCGGACTAGCGGGGCCCAATGAGCAGTTCTTC.

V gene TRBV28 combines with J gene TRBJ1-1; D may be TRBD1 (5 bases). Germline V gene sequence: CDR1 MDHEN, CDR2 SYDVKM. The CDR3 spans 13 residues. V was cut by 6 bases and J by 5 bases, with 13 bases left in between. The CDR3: CASRGGDWTEAFF. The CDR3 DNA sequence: TGTGCCAGCAGGGGGGGGGATTGGACTGAAGCTTTCTTT.

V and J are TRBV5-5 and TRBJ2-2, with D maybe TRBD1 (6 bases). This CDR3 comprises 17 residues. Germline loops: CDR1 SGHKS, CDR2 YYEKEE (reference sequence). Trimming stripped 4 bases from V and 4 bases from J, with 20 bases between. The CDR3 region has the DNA TGTGCCAGCAGCCCAAATACAGGGAGACGTACCACCGGGGAGCTGTTTTTT. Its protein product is CASSPNTGRRTTGELFF.

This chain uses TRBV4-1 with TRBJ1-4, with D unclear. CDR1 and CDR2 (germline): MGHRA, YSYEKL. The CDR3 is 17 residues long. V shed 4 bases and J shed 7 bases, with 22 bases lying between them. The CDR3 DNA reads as TGCGCCAGCAGCCTTTCAGGTGAGCCGAGAGGGAGTGAAAAACTGTTTTTT. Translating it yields CASSLSGEPRGSEKLFF.

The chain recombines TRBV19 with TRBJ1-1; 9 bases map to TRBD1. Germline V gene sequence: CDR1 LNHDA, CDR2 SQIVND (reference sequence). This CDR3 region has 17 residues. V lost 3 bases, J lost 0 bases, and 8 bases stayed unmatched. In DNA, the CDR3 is TGTGCCAGTAGTATTACGGGACAGGGATTTTTGAACACTGAAGCTTTCTTT. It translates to CASSITGQGFLNTEAFF.

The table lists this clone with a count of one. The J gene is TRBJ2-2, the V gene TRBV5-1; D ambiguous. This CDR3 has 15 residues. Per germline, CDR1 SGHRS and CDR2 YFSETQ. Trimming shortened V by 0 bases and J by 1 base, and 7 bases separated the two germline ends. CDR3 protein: CASSLASENTGELFF. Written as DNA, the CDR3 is TGCGCCAGCAGCTTGGCGTCAGAGAACACCGGGGAGCTGTTTTTT.